The count of the clone carrying this T cell receptor (beta chain) is one. Its antigen is not known. The germline gives CDR1 MNHEY, CDR2 SMNVEV (reference sequence). The V gene end was trimmed by 0 bases and the J gene end by 4 bases; junction bases not matched to a gene: 5. The CDR3 length is 16 residues. This sample was included in a study of cytomegalovirus exposure and HLA in healthy donors. 60 Vbeta and 13 Jbeta primers were used in PCR. Profiling relied on immunoSEQ multiplex PCR, and the TCRdb table lists in-frame clones only, not all of them. The table shows roughly 120,000 clones, with 77% occurring only once. Findings and limits, study-wide: Cytomegalovirus status was reportedly diagnosed by the classifier with high sensitivity and specificity. Accurate prediction of HLA-A and HLA-B alleles (for most subjects) was reportedly achieved from TCR beta sequences.

The chain uses TRBV27 and TRBJ2-1; 8 positions agree with TRBD1. This clonotype was sampled from a human donor in good health. Sequencing input: PBMCs. CDR3 nucleotide sequence: TGTGCCAGCAGTTTATCTAGGACAGGGAGGTACAATGAGCAGTTCTTC. This encodes CASSLSRTGRYNEQFF.